A single sample gave rise to the 17 T cell receptor beta chains below, sequenced in a study of T cells in Graves' hyperthyroidism and ophthalmopathy. Researchers amplified the TCR beta CDR3 regions from RNA transcripts. The HTBI primer set was used in a first-round RT-PCR of the TCR CDR3. TCRdb reprocessed the multiplex PCR reads with MiXCR, giving one entry per CDR3 protein. Here the sample spans about 600,000 distinct CDR3 sequences, 13% to 15% being singletons. The sequenced material came from blood. The receptors come from a woman younger than 35 with Graves' ophthalmopathy.

This clonotype was picked up many times. The V gene is TRBV2, the J gene TRBJ2-7; TRBD1 agrees at 8 bases. J was trimmed by 1 base and V by 8 bases; bases with no gene match: 4. Looked up from germline, CDR1 is SNHLY and CDR2 is FYNNEI. This CDR3 is 13 amino acids long. The CDR3 sequence is CASGRTGSYEQYF. CDR3 sequence (DNA): TGTGCCAGCGGTAGGACAGGGTCCTACGAGCAGTACTTC.

This clonotype was seen only a few times. This chain joins TRBV7-9 and TRBJ2-7; D possibly corresponds to TRBD1 (6 bases). Per the germline V gene, CDR1 is SEHNR and CDR2 is FQNEAQ (reference sequence). CDR3 size: 15 residues. V dropped 5 bases and J dropped 2 bases, with 16 bases sitting between them. The CDR3 DNA is TGTGCCAGCAGCCCCGGGGCCACAGGGCCCTACGAGCAGTACTTC. It encodes CASSPGATGPYEQYF.

The rearrangement links TRBV11-3 to TRBJ1-1; 8 bases agree with TRBD1. This CDR3 spans 15 amino acids. V gave up 5 bases and J gave up 6 bases; unmatched junction bases: 11. Germline V CDR1 and CDR2: SGHNT, YENEEA. CDR3 coding DNA: TGTGCCAGCAGCACCCGGACAGGGCTGCGGGCTGAAGCTTTCTTT. Its protein is CASSTRTGLRAEAFF.

This clonotype was detected many times. The rearrangement joins TRBV12-3 or TRBV12-4 to TRBJ1-6; D call uncertain. Trimming shortened V by 4 bases and J by 3 bases, and 7 bases separated the two germline ends. This CDR3 has 14 residues. The CDR3 reads CASSWQSYNSPLHF. The CDR3 DNA reads TGTGCCAGCAGTTGGCAAAGCTATAATTCACCCCTCCACTTT.

This clonotype was seen many times. V gene TRBV20-1 combines with J gene TRBJ2-1; a weak D match, TRBD2 (5 bases). The germline V and J ends were trimmed by 0 bases and 3 bases, with 15 bases remaining between them. Germline values: CDR1 DFQATT, CDR2 SNEGSKA (reference sequence). This CDR3 has 16 amino acids. DNA of the CDR3: TGCAGTGCTAGAGATCTTGATCTAGCAGTCTACAATGAGCAGTTCTTC. Translated: CSARDLDLAVYNEQFF.

This clonotype was detected many times. The chain employs TRBV18 and TRBJ2-7; D may be TRBD2 (6 bases). The germline V gene encodes CDR1 KGHSH and CDR2 LQKENI. V lost 3 bases and J lost 0, with 12 bases in between. The CDR3 spans 15 residues. The CDR3 spells CASSPSGVSSYEQYF. Written as DNA, the CDR3 is TGTGCCAGCTCACCCTCGGGGGTTAGCTCCTACGAGCAGTACTTC.

In its sample, this clonotype was seen a few times. The V call is TRBV11-2, the J call TRBJ1-1; 9 positions agree with TRBD1. CDR3 length: 14 amino acids. The V gene end was trimmed by 5 bases and the J gene end by 6 bases; junction bases not matched to a gene: 7. Germline CDR1 is SGHAT and CDR2 is FQNNGV. This CDR3 reads CASSQTGGVAEAFF. CDR3 coding DNA: TGTGCCAGCAGCCAGACAGGGGGGGTGGCTGAAGCTTTCTTT.

This clonotype was seen ten or more times. The chain carries TRBV7-3 and TRBJ2-1, with TRBD2 identical over 13 bases. Germline CDR1 and CDR2: SGHTA and FQGTGA. The CDR3 has 15 residues. Trimming at V came to 4 bases and at J to 8 bases, leaving 5 bases not matched to a gene. The CDR3 sequence is CASSYGTSGTDEQFF. The CDR3 nucleotides are TGTGCCAGCAGCTACGGGACTAGCGGGACCGATGAGCAGTTCTTC.

This clonotype was counted many times. The rearrangement links TRBV30 to TRBJ2-7; D is ambiguous. The germline gives CDR1 GTSNPN, CDR2 SVGIG (reference sequence). The germline V and J ends were trimmed by 3 bases and 3 bases, with 18 bases remaining between them. The CDR3 is 15 residues long. The CDR3 nucleotides read TGTGCCTGGAGCCCCCTTGTAGGGAAGGGCTACGAGCAGTACTTC. This gives the protein CAWSPLVGKGYEQYF.

This clonotype showed up many times. One junction end disagrees with the germline gene, perhaps due to a read error. The chain couples TRBV29-1 to TRBJ2-1, with D uncertain. The CDR3 runs to 12 residues. Germline CDR1 is SQVTM and CDR2 is ANQGSEA. The CDR3 DNA sequence: TGCAGCTTTGAGGCAGCCTACAATGAGCAGTTCTTC. It yields the protein CSFEAAYNEQFF.

This clonotype was observed at least ten times. The chain carries TRBV20-1 and TRBJ2-3; 10 nucleotides agree with TRBD2. Germline assignment: CDR1 DFQATT and CDR2 SNEGSKA (reference sequence). The CDR3 has 16 residues. With V trimmed by 1 base and J by 2 bases, 6 bases remained unmatched. The CDR3 DNA follows: TGCAGTGCTAGAGGTTTACTAGCGGGACCCACAGATACGCAGTATTTT. Encoded protein: CSARGLLAGPTDTQYF.

This clonotype appeared many times. The V and J genes are TRBV28 and TRBJ1-1; TRBD1 matches at 9 bases. This CDR3 comprises 15 residues. The J segment lost 5 bases and the V segment lost 7 bases, leaving 11 bases of the junction unmatched. Germline V CDR1 and CDR2: MDHEN, SYDVKM. CDR3 DNA: TGTGCCAGCACCCCCTCGGGACAGGGTGATACTGAAGCTTTCTTT. Protein: CASTPSGQGDTEAFF.

The table lists this clonotype with many counts. This chain links TRBV28 with TRBJ2-3; 11 bases match TRBD2. CDR1 is MDHEN, CDR2 SYDVKM, per germline. Losses at the gene ends were 6 bases for V and 4 bases for J; bases not matched to a gene: 9. The CDR3 runs to 16 residues. The CDR3 here is CASSPPGLADPDTQYF. The CDR3 coding sequence is TGTGCCAGCAGCCCACCGGGACTAGCGGACCCAGATACGCAGTATTTT.

This clonotype showed up many times. The CDR3: CSVVAGLAGGLGETQYF. The CDR3 DNA reads as TGCAGCGTTGTGGCCGGACTAGCGGGAGGTCTGGGAGAGACCCAGTACTTC. The chain employs TRBV29-1 and TRBJ2-5; the match to TRBD2 covers 14 bases. In germline, CDR1 is SQVTM, CDR2 ANQGSEA. The CDR3 spans 17 residues. Trimming at V came to 4 bases and at J to 4 bases, leaving 11 bases not matched to a gene.

CDR3 protein: CASSQDAGNTIYF. As DNA, the CDR3 is TGCGCCAGCAGCCAAGATGCAGGAAACACCATATATTTT. The rearrangement uses TRBV4-1 and TRBJ1-3, with no clear D. There are 13 residues in the CDR3. The V end was cut by 0 bases, the J end by 4 bases, with 4 bases between. Germline CDR1 reads MGHRA; CDR2 reads YSYEKL.

The sample holds many counts of this clonotype. This chain links TRBV20-1 with TRBJ2-7, with D possibly TRBD2 on 6 matching bases. Germline-derived CDR1 and CDR2 are DFQATT and SNEGSKA (reference sequence). Trimming cost V 4 bases and J 7 bases, with 17 bases left between them. CDR3 length: 13 amino acids. This CDR3 reads CSATSSERREQYF. In nucleotides, the CDR3 is TGCAGTGCTACCTCTAGCGAACGGCGTGAGCAGTACTTC.

On this clonotype: A much larger clone differs from this one at a single base, so this may be a read error. This chain links TRBV30 with TRBJ1-1; 9 positions match TRBD1. Looked up from germline, CDR1 is GTSNPN and CDR2 is SVGIG (reference sequence). The V gene end was trimmed by 8 bases and the J gene end by 4 bases; junction bases not matched to a gene: 8. There are 13 residues in the CDR3. The CDR3 DNA follows: TGTGCCCGGCGCGGGACAGGGCCCACTGAAGCTTTCTTT. It is translated as CARRGTGPTEAFF.